Following are 18 T cell receptor beta chains from one sample sequenced in a study of blood T cell repertoires in COVID-19. Measured with immunoSEQ multiplex PCR; TCRdb has only the in-frame clones, and not every one. The sample shows 90,000 or so clones, 80% to 90% of them seen only once. Material: peripheral blood. These receptors were taken from a human donor in a cohort sampled during active COVID-19.

This chain links TRBV19 with TRBJ2-3, with TRBD1 matching over 7 bases. This CDR3 contains 15 residues. CDR1 is LNHDA, CDR2 SQIVND, per germline (reference sequence). The J segment lost 0 bases and the V segment lost 4 bases, leaving 4 bases of the junction unmatched. The CDR3 sequence: CASSRGGGSTDTQYF. The CDR3 DNA reads TGTGCCAGTAGTAGAGGGGGCGGTAGCACAGATACGCAGTATTTT.

J is TRBJ2-3 and V is TRBV11-2; 8 bases line up with TRBD2. V gave up 0 bases and J gave up 0 bases; unmatched junction bases: 8. Germline CDR1 is SGHAT and CDR2 is FQNNGV. The CDR3 loop spans 18 amino acids. The CDR3 loop is CASSLDPPGGVSTDTQYF. As DNA, the CDR3 is TGTGCCAGCAGCTTAGACCCCCCGGGGGGGGTAAGCACAGATACGCAGTATTTT.

The chain links TRBV19 to TRBJ2-7, with D perhaps TRBD1 (6 bases). The length of the CDR3 is 15 residues. Germline V gene sequence: CDR1 LNHDA, CDR2 SQIVND (reference sequence). The germline V and J ends were trimmed by 7 bases and 3 bases, with 19 bases remaining between them. The CDR3 sequence is CASMGKDRWGYEQYF. The CDR3 DNA reads TGTGCCAGTATGGGAAAAGACAGGTGGGGCTACGAGCAGTACTTC.

The V and J genes are TRBV11-2 and TRBJ2-1; a possible D gene is TRBD2 (5 bases). Looked up from germline, CDR1 is SGHAT and CDR2 is FQNNGV. V was shortened by 5 bases and J by 7 bases, with 18 bases between the two germline ends. The CDR3 sequence is 15 residues long. The CDR3 protein is CASSERSPTGNEQFF. CDR3 nucleotides: TGTGCCAGCAGCGAGCGTAGCCCAACGGGGAATGAGCAGTTCTTC. Supplemented by reference TRBV11-2 and TRBJ2-1, the full variable domain reads EAGVAQSPRYKIIEKRQSVAFWCNPISGHATLYWYQQILGQGPKLLIQFQNNGVVDDSQLPKDRFSAERLKGVDSTLKIQPAKLEDSAVYLCASSERSPTGNEQFFGPGTRLTVL.

This chain uses TRBV9 with TRBJ1-2; D possibly corresponds to TRBD1 (5 bases). Germline CDR1 is SGDLS and CDR2 is YYNGEE. The CDR3 runs to 11 residues. V lost 8 bases to trimming and J lost 2 bases, with 7 bases between them. CDR3 sequence: CASDSNYGYTF. The CDR3 nucleotides are TGTGCCAGTGACAGCAACTATGGCTACACCTTC.

This clone was seen once. The J gene is TRBJ1-4, the V gene TRBV6-5; possibly TRBD1 for D (5 bases). CDR1 is MNHEY and CDR2 is SVGAGI in the germline V gene. This CDR3 contains 15 residues. V was trimmed by 8 bases and J by 4 bases, leaving 17 bases between them. The DNA for the CDR3 is TGTGCCAGCTGTTGGAGGGGTTGGGGTAATGAAAAACTGTTTTTT. Translating gives CASCWRGWGNEKLFF.

The rearrangement joins TRBV21-1 to TRBJ1-2; TRBD1 reflects the table's D call only, with no check against the DNA. TRBV21-1 is a known pseudogene. The CDR3 loop spans 16 amino acids. CDR3 in amino acids: CASTRDRGQTFYGYTF. In DNA, the CDR3 is TGTGCCAGCACCCGGGACAGGGGGCAAACTTTCTATGGCTACACCTTC.

Note on this clone: Other DNA sequences in the same sample also yield this CDR3. This chain links TRBV18 with TRBJ1-5; D gene uncertain. Germline V gives CDR1 KGHSH, CDR2 LQKENI. This CDR3 spans 13 amino acids. V lost 4 bases, J lost 4 bases, and 8 bases lay in between. CDR3 protein: CASSLRENQPQHF. As DNA, the CDR3 is TGTGCCAGCTCACTACGGGAAAATCAGCCCCAGCATTTT.

V gene TRBV11-2 combines with J gene TRBJ2-7; TRBD2 matches 8 bases. Germline V gives CDR1 SGHAT, CDR2 FQNNGV. CDR3 length equals 15 residues. V was pared by 0 bases and J by 6 bases, with 7 bases of the junction left unmatched. The CDR3 DNA follows: TGTGCCAGCAGCTTAGATTTCAGCGGGAGTAGCGAGCAGTACTTC. Its translation is CASSLDFSGSSEQYF.

The rearrangement joins TRBV4-1 to TRBJ2-1; D is possibly TRBD2 (6 bases). CDR1 MGHRA and CDR2 YSYEKL come from the germline V gene. V was pared by 0 bases and J by 7 bases, with 16 bases between. There are 16 residues in the CDR3. For the CDR3, the DNA is TGCGCCAGCAGCCAAGAAGGAGGGGCCCGGAATAATGAGCAGTTCTTC. It specifies CASSQEGGARNNEQFF.

Concerning this clone: The same CDR3 can be traced to other DNA sequences in this sample. This chain connects TRBV3-1 (or the pseudogene TRBV3-2) to TRBJ2-5, with 10 bases identical to TRBD2. CDR3 length: 13 amino acids. Germline CDR1 is LGHDT and CDR2 is YNNKEL (reference sequence). The trim removed 4 bases at V and 5 bases at J, leaving 1 base unmatched. The CDR3 DNA reads TGTGCCAGCAGCCTAGCGGGAGGTGAGACCCAGTACTTC. Protein product: CASSLAGGETQYF.

The chain has TRBV2 and TRBJ1-1; no firm D call. The CDR3 has 14 amino acids. Germline V CDR1 and CDR2: SNHLY, FYNNEI. V lost 7 bases to trimming and J lost 1 base, with 13 bases between them. The CDR3 nucleotides are TGTGCCAGCACCAGCGGACTCCGGAACACTGAAGCTTTCTTT. This codes for CASTSGLRNTEAFF. The full variable domain, with the rest looked up from reference TRBV2 and TRBJ1-1, is EPEVTQTPSHQVTQMGQEVILRCVPISNHLYFYWYRQILGQKVEFLVSFYNNEISEKSEIFDDQFSVERPDGSNFTLKIRSTKLEDSAMYFCASTSGLRNTEAFFGQGTRLTVV.

The chain carries TRBV7-8 and TRBJ2-7; 8 nucleotides match TRBD2. V lost 8 bases to trimming and J lost 1 base; unmatched junction nucleotides: 10. CDR1 and CDR2 (germline): SGHVS, FQNEAQ. The length of the CDR3 is 15 residues. CDR3 in amino acids: CASSGLAGLSYEQYF. CDR3 bases: TGTGCCAGCTCCGGGCTAGCGGGTTTGTCCTACGAGCAGTACTTC.

V gene TRBV7-3 combines with J gene TRBJ1-1; D is unclear. This CDR3 contains 12 residues. The germline V gene has CDR1 SGHTA and CDR2 FQGTGA. Trimming removed 5 bases at V and 3 bases at J, with 7 bases between. The CDR3 DNA reads as TGTGCCAGCAGCCGAGATTACACTGAAGCTTTCTTT. This encodes CASSRDYTEAFF.

The rearrangement joins TRBV5-1 to TRBJ2-5; 9 bases map to TRBD1. This CDR3 is built from 14 residues. Germline V lookup: CDR1 SGHRS, CDR2 YFSETQ. Trimming at V came to 4 bases and at J to 11 bases, leaving 12 bases not matched to a gene. CDR3 amino acids: CASSPGTGPLKQYF. The CDR3 coding sequence is TGCGCCAGCAGCCCCGGGACAGGGCCACTCAAGCAGTACTTC.

CDR3 bases: TGTGCCAGCAGTTTCTCCGGACAGAGGCACACTGAAGCTTTCTTT. Amino acid sequence: CASSFSGQRHTEAFF. V gene TRBV28 combines with J gene TRBJ1-1; possible D gene TRBD1, 6 bases. The CDR3 totals 15 residues. V was pared by 3 bases and J by 3 bases, with 14 bases between. Germline V gene sequence: CDR1 MDHEN, CDR2 SYDVKM. Together with reference TRBV28 and TRBJ1-1, the CDR3 gives the full variable domain: DVKVTQSSRYLVKRTGEKVFLECVQDMDHENMFWYRQDPGLGLRLIYFSYDVKMKEKGDIPEGYSVSREKKERFSLILESASTNQTSMYLCASSFSGQRHTEAFFGQGTRLTVV.

This clone was seen a few times. The chain combines TRBV7-9 with TRBJ2-5, with 8 nucleotides matching TRBD1. Germline V gene data show CDR1 as SEHNR and CDR2 as FQNEAQ (reference sequence). The CDR3 totals 15 residues. V lost 3 bases, J lost 2 bases, and 5 bases stayed unmatched. CDR3 in DNA: TGTGCCAGCAGCTTTCAGGGGGCTGAACAAGAGACCCAGTACTTC. Translated: CASSFQGAEQETQYF.

The V and J genes are TRBV7-8 and TRBJ2-5; the match to TRBD2 covers 12 bases. The CDR3 has 18 amino acids. Trimming cost V 1 base and J 2 bases; bases outside gene matches: 8. Germline V gene lookup returns CDR1 SGHVS and CDR2 FQNEAQ. The CDR3 sequence: CASSLVAGLAGLQETQYF. In DNA form, the CDR3 reads TGTGCCAGCAGCTTAGTGGCGGGACTAGCGGGTTTACAAGAGACCCAGTACTTC.